This TCR beta chain was sequenced in a study of T cell clusters in autoimmune cytopenias. Multiplex touch-down PCR amplified TRB using TRB-A and TRB-B pools in one tube. Each CDR3 protein gets one entry in TCRdb, which reprocessed the multiplex PCR reads and gives no DNA. The table gives 12,000 or so distinct CDR3 sequences; the top ten clones make up 3.3% of it. CDR1 is SGHDT and CDR2 is YYEEEE in the germline V gene. The CDR3 has 15 amino acids. Each sample's input was 200 to 300 ng genomic DNA, 38,000 or so genome equivalents. These data were also reused for a study on T cell repertoires in aging, cancer and after chemotherapy. That report adds: Clear clonal overlap appeared across healthy donor samples taken over several months to years.

This chain connects TRBV5-6 to TRBJ2-7. Sequencing was carried out using peripheral blood. This receptor was obtained from a human donor in good health. The chain's CDR3 is CASSAFTGTSYEQYF.